The present T cell receptor (beta chain) was sequenced within a study of T-cell reconstitution after alpha-beta-depleted transplantation in children. Study results and limitations: Several hundred graft clones that had expanded were reportedly the source of alpha-beta T cells about two months after transplant. For some patients, TCRbeta diversity was high at day 60 because of recipient T cells and thymic progenitors that survived.

As for this clonotype: Its cognate antigen is unknown.

Preparation of the TCRbeta library used unique molecular identifiers. TCRdb reanalysed the PCR reads using MiXCR and keeps one entry per CDR3 protein. Among about 540,000 distinct CDR3 sequences listed, about a quarter were seen once. Germline lookup yields CDR1 DFQATT and CDR2 SNEGSKA (reference sequence). The CDR3 has 11 residues. Trimming took 4 bases from V and 4 from J, leaving 8 bases between them. This receptor was taken from a boy in the first two years of life with Wiskott-Aldrich syndrome, due to receive a stem cell transplant. The sequenced sample was PBMCs, obtained before TCRalphabeta/CD19-depleted stem cell transplant. The chain links TRBV20-1 to TRBJ2-7; D remains ambiguous. In DNA form, the CDR3 reads TGCAGTGCTATCAGGAATTACGAGCAGTACTTC. This encodes CSAIRNYEQYF.